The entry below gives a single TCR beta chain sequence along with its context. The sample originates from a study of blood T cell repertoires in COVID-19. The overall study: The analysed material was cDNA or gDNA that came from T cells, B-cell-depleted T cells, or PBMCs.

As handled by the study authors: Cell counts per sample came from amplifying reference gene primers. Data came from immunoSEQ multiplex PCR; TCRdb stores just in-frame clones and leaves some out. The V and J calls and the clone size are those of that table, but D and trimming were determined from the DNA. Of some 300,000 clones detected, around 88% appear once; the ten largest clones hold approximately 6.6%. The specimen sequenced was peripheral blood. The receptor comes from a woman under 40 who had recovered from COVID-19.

The CDR3 region is CASSDPGGPPTDTQYF. DNA of the CDR3: TGTGCCAGCAGTGATCCCGGGGGTCCTCCGACAGATACGCAGTATTTT. This chain joins TRBV25-1 and TRBJ2-3, with a weak D call TRBD2 (6 bases). CDR1 is MGHDK and CDR2 is SYGVNS in the germline V gene. The CDR3 covers 16 residues. Trimming cost V 3 bases and J 3 bases, with 16 bases left between them.